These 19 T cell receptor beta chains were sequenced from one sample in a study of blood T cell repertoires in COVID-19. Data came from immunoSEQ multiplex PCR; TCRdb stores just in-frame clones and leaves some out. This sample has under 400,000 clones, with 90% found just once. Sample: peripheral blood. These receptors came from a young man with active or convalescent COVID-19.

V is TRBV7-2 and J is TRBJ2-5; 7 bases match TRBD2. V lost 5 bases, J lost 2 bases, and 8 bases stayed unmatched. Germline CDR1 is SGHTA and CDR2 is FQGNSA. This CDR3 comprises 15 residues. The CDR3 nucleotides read TGTGCCAGCAGCCCGTCGGGGGGATCTCAAGAGACCCAGTACTTC. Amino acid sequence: CASSPSGGSQETQYF.

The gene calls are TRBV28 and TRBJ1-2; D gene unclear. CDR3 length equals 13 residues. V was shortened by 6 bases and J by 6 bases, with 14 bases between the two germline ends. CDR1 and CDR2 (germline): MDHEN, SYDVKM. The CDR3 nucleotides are TGTGCCAGCAGCTCGAAGAGAATAGATGGCTACACCTTC. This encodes CASSSKRIDGYTF.

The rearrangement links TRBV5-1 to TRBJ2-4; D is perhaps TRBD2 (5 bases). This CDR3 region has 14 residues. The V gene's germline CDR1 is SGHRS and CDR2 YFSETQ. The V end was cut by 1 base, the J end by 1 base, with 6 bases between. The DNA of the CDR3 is TGCGCCAGCAGCTTGCCGGGGGCCAAAAACATTCAGTACTTC. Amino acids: CASSLPGAKNIQYF.

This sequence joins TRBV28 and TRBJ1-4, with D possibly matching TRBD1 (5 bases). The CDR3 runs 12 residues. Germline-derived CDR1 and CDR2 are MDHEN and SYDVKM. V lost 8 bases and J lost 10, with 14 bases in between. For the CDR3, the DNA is TGTGCCAGCGGGCCCCTCGGGGGAAAACTGTTTTTT. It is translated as CASGPLGGKLFF.

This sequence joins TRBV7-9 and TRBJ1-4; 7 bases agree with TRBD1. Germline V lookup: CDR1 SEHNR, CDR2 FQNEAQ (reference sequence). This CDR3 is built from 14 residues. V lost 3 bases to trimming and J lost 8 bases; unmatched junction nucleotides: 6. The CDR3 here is CASSFTGVGEKLFF. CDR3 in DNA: TGTGCCAGCAGCTTCACAGGGGTCGGGGAAAAACTGTTTTTT.

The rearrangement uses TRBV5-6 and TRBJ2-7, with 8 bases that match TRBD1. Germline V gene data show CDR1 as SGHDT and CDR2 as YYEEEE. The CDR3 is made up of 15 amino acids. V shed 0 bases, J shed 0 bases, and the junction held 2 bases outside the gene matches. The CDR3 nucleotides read TGTGCCAGCAGCTTGGACAGGGGGGCCTCCTACGAGCAGTACTTC. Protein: CASSLDRGASYEQYF.

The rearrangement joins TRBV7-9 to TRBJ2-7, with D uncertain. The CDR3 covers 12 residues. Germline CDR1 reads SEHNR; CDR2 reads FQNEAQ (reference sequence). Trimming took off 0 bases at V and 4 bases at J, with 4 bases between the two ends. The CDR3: CASSLALYEQYF. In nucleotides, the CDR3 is TGTGCCAGCAGCTTAGCCTTGTACGAGCAGTACTTC. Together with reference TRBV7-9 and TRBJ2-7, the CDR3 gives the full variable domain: DTGVSQNPRHKITKRGQNVTFRCDPISEHNRLYWYRQTLGQGPEFLTYFQNEAQLEKSRLLSDRFSAERPKGSFSTLEIQRTEQGDSAMYLCASSLALYEQYFGPGTRLTVT.

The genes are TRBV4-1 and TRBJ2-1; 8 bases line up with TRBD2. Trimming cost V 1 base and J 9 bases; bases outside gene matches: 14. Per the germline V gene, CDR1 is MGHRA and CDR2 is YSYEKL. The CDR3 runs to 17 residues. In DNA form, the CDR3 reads TGCGCCAGCAGCCAAGGTCCAGCGGGGGCCTCCTGGGGTGAGCAGTTCTTC. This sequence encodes CASSQGPAGASWGEQFF.

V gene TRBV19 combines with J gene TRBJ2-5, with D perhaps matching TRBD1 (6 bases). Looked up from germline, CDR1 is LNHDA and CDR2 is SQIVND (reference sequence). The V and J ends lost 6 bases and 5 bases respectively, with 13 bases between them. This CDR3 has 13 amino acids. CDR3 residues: CASRKYREETQYF. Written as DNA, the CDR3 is TGTGCCAGTAGGAAATACAGGGAGGAGACCCAGTACTTC.

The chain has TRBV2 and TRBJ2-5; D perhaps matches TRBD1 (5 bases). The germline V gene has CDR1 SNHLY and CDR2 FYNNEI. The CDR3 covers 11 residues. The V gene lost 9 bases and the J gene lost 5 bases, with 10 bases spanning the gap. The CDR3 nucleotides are TGTGCCAGAGGGGCCACGGAGACCCAGTACTTC. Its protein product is CARGATETQYF.

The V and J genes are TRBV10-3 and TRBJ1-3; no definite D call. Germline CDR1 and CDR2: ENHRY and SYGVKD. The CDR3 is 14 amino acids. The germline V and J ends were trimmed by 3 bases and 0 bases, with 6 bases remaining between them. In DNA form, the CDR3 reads TGTGCCATCAGTGACCTAGACTCTGGAAACACCATATATTTT. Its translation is CAISDLDSGNTIYF.

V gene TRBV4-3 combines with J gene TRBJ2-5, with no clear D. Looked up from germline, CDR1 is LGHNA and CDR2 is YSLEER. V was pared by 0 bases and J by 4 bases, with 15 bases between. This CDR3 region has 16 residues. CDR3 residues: CASSQDFRPVIETQYF. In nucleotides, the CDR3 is TGCGCCAGCAGCCAAGATTTCAGGCCCGTCATAGAGACCCAGTACTTC.

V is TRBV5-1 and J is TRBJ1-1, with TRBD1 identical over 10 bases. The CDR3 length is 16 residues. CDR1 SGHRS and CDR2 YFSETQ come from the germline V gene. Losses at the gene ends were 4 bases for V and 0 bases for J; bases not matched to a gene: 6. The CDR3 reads CASSARTGGMNTEAFF. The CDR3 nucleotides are TGCGCCAGCAGCGCCAGGACAGGGGGGATGAACACTGAAGCTTTCTTT.

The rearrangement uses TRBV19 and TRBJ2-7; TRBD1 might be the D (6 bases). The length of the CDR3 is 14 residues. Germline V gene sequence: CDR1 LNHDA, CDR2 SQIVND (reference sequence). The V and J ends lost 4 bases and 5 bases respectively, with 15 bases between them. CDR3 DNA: TGTGCCAGTAGTACAGGGGCTATTGGGAACGAGCAGTACTTC. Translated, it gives CASSTGAIGNEQYF.

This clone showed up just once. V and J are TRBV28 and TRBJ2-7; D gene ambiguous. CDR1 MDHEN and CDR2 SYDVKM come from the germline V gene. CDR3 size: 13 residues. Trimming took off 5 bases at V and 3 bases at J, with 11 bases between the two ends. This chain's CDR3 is CASSGPPIYEQYF. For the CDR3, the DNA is TGTGCCAGCAGTGGCCCCCCCATCTACGAGCAGTACTTC.

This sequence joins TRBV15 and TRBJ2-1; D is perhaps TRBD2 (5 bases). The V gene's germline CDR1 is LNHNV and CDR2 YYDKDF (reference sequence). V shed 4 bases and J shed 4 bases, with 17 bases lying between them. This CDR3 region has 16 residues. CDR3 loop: CATSKDGPRRYNEQFF. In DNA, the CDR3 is TGTGCCACCAGCAAGGACGGGCCCCGGAGGTACAATGAGCAGTTCTTC.

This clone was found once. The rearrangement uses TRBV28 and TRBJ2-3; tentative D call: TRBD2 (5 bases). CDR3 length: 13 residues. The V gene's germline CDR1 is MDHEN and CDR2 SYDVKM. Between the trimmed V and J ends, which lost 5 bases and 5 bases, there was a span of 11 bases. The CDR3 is CASSKRVEDTQYF. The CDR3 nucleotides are TGTGCCAGCAGTAAGAGGGTTGAAGATACGCAGTATTTT. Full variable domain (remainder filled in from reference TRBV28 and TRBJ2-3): DVKVTQSSRYLVKRTGEKVFLECVQDMDHENMFWYRQDPGLGLRLIYFSYDVKMKEKGDIPEGYSVSREKKERFSLILESASTNQTSMYLCASSKRVEDTQYFGPGTRLTVL.

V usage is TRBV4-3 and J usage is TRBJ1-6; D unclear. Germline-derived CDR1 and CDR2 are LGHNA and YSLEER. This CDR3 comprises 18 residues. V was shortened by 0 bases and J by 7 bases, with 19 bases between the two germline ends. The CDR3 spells CASSQDWQSEGRNSPLHF. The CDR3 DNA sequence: TGCGCCAGCAGCCAAGATTGGCAGTCCGAGGGTCGGAATTCACCCCTCCACTTT.

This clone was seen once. The CDR3 loop reads CATSRARSYEQYF. The CDR3 nucleotides are TGTGCCACCAGCAGAGCGCGGTCCTACGAGCAGTACTTC. This chain links TRBV15 with TRBJ2-7; D gene ambiguous. The CDR3 spans 13 residues. The germline CDR1 and CDR2 sequences are LNHNV and YYDKDF (reference sequence). Trimming cost V 1 base and J 1 base, with 5 bases left between them.